This TCR beta chain derives from a study of spatial heterogeneity in lung cancer. Points from the study as a whole: Counts of expanded alpha and beta TCRs within tumors tracked the tumor nonsynonymous mutation count.

The table lists this clonotype with many counts. The antigen is undetermined. Indicated time point: sample taken at primary tumor resection. Sequencing of whole RNA from tumor, nontumor lung or frozen PBMC involved no sorting. This CDR3 region has 15 residues. From germline, CDR1 is LNHNV and CDR2 YYDKDF (reference sequence). The trim removed 1 base at V and 2 bases at J, leaving 4 bases unmatched. TCRdb re-derived calls from the 5' RACE reads in MiXCR, one entry per CDR3 protein. The sample has 7,500 to 8,500 distinct CDR3 sequences, roughly 9.6% seen once. The rearrangement uses TRBV15 and TRBJ1-2; 7 positions match TRBD1. This TCR came from a male donor with early-stage non-small cell lung cancer. Sequences were derived from lung tumor tissue, sampled at surgery. CDR3 in amino acids: CATSRAGQHNYGYTF. CDR3 sequence (DNA): TGTGCCACCAGCAGAGCGGGACAGCACAACTATGGCTACACCTTC. Full variable domain (rest looked up from reference TRBV15 and TRBJ1-2): DAMVIQNPRYQVTQFGKPVTLSCSQTLNHNVMYWYQQKSSQAPKLLFHYYDKDFNNEADTPDNFQSRRPNTSFCFLDIRSPGLGDTAMYLCATSRAGQHNYGYTFGSGTRLTVV.